The source of this T cell receptor (beta chain) is a study of blood T cell repertoires in COVID-19. CDR1 is LGHDT, CDR2 YNNKEL, per germline (reference sequence). With V trimmed by 4 bases and J by 3 bases, 15 bases remained unmatched. This CDR3 is 19 amino acids long. The repertoire was sequenced with immunoSEQ multiplex PCR; TCRdb's copy has only in-frame clones and lacks some. The sample contains 150,000 to 200,000 clones, approximately 87% of which appear only once. The TCR originated in a man aged 18-30 years with active or convalescent COVID-19. This sequence joins TRBV3-1 (or the pseudogene TRBV3-2) and TRBJ2-4; TRBD1 matches at 10 bases. Sequencing was carried out using peripheral blood. CDR3 residues: CASSPSGTGVLSVKNIQYF. CDR3 in DNA: TGTGCCAGCAGCCCGTCCGGGACAGGGGTCTTGTCGGTCAAAAACATTCAGTACTTC.